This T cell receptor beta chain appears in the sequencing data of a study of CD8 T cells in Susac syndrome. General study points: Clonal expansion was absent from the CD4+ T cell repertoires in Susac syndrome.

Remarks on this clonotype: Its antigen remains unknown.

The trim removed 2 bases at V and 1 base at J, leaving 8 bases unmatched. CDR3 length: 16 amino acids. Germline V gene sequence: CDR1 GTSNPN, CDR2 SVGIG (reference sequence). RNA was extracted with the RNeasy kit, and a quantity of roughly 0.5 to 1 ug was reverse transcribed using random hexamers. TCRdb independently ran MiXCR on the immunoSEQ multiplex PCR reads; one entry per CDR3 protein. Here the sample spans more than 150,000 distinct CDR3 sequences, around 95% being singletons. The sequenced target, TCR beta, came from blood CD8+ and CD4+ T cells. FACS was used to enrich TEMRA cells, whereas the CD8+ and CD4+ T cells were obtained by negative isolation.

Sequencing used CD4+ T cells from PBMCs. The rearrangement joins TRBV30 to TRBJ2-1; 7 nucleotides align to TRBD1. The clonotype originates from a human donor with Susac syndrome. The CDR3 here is CAWSTPRGMSYNEQFF. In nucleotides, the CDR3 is TGTGCCTGGAGTACCCCCAGGGGGATGTCCTACAATGAGCAGTTCTTC.